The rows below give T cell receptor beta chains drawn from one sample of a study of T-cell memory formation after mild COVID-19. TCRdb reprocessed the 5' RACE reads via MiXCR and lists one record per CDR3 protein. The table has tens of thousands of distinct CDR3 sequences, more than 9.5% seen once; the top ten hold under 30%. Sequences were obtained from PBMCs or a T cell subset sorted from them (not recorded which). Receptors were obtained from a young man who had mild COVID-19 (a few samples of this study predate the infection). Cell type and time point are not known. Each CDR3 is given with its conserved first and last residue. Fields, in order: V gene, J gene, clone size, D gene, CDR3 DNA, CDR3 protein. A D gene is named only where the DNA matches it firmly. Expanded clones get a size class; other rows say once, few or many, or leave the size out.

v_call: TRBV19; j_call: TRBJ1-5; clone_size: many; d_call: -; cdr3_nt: TGTGCCACCACTTGGGGCTTCTATAGCAATCAGCCCCAGCATTTT; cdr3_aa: CATTWGFYSNQPQHF
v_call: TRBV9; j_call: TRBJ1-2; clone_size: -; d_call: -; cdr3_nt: TGTGCCAGCAGCACCCCCACGGGGGGCTATGGCTACACCTTC; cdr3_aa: CASSTPTGGYGYTF
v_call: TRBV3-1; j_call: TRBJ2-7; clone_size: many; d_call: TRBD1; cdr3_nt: TGTGCCAGCAGCCGGACAGGGGGCTCCTACGAGCAGTACTTC; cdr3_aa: CASSRTGGSYEQYF
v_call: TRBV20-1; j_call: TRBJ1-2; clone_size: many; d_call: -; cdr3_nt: TGCAGTGGCCCTAGTTACAGCTATGGCTACACCTTC; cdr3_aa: CSGPSYSYGYTF
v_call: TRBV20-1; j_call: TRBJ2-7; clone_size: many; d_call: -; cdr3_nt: TGCAGTGCTAGAGATCTGACCCACGAGCAGTACTTC; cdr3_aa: CSARDLTHEQYF
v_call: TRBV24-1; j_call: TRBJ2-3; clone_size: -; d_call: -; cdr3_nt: TGTGCCACCGCGCAAGGGACGACAGATACGCAGTATTTT; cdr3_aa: CATAQGTTDTQYF
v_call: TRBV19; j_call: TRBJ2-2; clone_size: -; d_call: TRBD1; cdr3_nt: TGTGCCAGTAGTGGACGGACAGGCTTCGGCACCGGGGAGCTGTTTTTT; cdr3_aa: CASSGRTGFGTGELFF
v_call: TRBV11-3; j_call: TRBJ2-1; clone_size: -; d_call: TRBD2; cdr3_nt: TGTGCCAGCAGCTTAGACCAGGGAGGTAGCGGGGCCTACAATGAGCAGTTCTTC; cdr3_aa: CASSLDQGGSGAYNEQFF
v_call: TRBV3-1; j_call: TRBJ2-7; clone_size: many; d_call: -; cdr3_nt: TGTGCCAGCGGGGGCCAACCCTCCTACGAGCAGTACTTC; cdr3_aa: CASGGQPSYEQYF
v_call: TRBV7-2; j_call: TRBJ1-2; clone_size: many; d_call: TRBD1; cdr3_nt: TGTGCCAGCAGCTTAGCGGCCGGGACAGGGCTCGGCTACACCTTC; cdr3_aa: CASSLAAGTGLGYTF
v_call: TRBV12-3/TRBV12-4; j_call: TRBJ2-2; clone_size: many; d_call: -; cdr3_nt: TGTGCCAGCACCATACTAACCCCACGCGCCGGGGAGCTGTTTTTT; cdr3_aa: CASTILTPRAGELFF
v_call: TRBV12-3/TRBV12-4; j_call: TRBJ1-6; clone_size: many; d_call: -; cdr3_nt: TGTGCCAGCAGTCCCGGGGGCCATTCATATAATTCACCCCTCCACTTT; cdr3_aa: CASSPGGHSYNSPLHF
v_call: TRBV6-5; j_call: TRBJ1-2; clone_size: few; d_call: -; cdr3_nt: TGTGCCAGTCAACGACGGCAGGGTGGCTACACCTTC; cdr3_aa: CASQRRQGGYTF
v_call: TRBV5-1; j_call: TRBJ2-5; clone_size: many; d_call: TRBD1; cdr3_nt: TGCGCCAGCAGCCTAGGGACAGGGCAGGGGACCCAGTACTTC; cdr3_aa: CASSLGTGQGTQYF
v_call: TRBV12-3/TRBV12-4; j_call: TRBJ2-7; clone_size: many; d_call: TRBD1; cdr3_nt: TGTGCCAGCAGTCCTCGACAGGGGCCCTACGAGCAGTACTTC; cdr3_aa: CASSPRQGPYEQYF
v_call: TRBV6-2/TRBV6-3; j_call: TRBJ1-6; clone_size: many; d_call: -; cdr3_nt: TGTGCCAGCAGTTGGGTTGATTCACCCCTCCACTTT; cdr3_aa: CASSWVDSPLHF
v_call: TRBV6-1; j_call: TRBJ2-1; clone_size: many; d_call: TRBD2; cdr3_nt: TGTGCCAGCAGGAGCGGGGGGGACAGCAATGAGCAGTTCTTC; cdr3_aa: CASRSGGDSNEQFF
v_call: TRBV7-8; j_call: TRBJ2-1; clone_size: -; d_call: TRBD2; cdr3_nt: TGTGCCAGCAGCGGAAGGACTAGCAATGAGCAGTTCTTC; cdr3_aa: CASSGRTSNEQFF
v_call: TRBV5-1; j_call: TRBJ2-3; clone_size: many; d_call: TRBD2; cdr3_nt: TGCGCCAGCAGCTCGACTAGCGATGGAGATACGCAGTATTTT; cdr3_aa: CASSSTSDGDTQYF
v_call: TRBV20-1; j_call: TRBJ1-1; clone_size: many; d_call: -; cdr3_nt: TGCAGTGTTCCGATACCGGGGCCCAAAGCTTTCTTT; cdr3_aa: CSVPIPGPKAFF